What follows describes a single T cell receptor beta chain. Two negative PCRs, clearance, or symptom resolution had been documented for recovered Cohort 3 donors. Profiling relied on immunoSEQ multiplex PCR, and the TCRdb table lists in-frame clones only, not all of them. The sample consists of about 480,000 clones, roughly 88% of them appearing once. This CDR3 contains 13 residues. V shed 4 bases, J shed 3 bases, and the junction held 3 bases outside the gene matches. CDR1 is MNHEY, CDR2 SVGEGT, per germline. The entry originates in a study of blood T cell repertoires in COVID-19. This sequence was found in a woman in her thirties or forties who had recovered from COVID-19. The chain uses TRBV6-2 or TRBV6-3 and TRBJ2-7, with TRBD2 matching 7 bases. Input material: PBMCs or T cells enriched from blood (not recorded which). CDR3: CASSWAGDYEQYF. The CDR3 region has the DNA TGTGCCAGCAGTTGGGCGGGAGACTACGAGCAGTACTTC.